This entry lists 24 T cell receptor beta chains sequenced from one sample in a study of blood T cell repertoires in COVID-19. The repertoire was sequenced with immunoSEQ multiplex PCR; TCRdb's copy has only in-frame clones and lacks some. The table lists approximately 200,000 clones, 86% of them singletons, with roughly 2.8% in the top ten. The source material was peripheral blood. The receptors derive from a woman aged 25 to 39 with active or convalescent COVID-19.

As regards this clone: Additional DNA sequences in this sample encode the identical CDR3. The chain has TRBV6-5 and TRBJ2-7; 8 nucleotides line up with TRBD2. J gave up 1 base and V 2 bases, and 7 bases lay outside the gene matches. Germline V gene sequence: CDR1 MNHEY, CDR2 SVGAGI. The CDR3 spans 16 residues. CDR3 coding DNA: TGTGCCAGCAGTTACCTATTAACGGGAGGGTCCTACGAGCAGTACTTC. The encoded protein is CASSYLLTGGSYEQYF.

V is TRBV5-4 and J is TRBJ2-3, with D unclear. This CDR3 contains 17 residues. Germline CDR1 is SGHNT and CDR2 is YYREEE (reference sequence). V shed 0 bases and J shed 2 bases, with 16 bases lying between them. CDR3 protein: CASSLGAEFPYTDTQYF. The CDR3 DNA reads TGTGCCAGCAGCTTGGGTGCCGAGTTTCCCTACACAGATACGCAGTATTTT.

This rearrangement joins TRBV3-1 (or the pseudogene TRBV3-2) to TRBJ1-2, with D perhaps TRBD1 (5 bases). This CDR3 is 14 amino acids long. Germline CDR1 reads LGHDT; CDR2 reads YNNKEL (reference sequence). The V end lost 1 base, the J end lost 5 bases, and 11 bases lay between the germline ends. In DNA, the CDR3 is TGTGCCAGCAGCCAAGCGACAGCCCTGTATGGCTACACCTTC. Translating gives CASSQATALYGYTF.

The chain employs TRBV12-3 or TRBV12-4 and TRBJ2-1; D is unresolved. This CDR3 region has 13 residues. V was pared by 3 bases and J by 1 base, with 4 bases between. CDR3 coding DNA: TGTGCCAGCAGTTTCCAATCCTACAATGAGCAGTTCTTC. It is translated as CASSFQSYNEQFF.

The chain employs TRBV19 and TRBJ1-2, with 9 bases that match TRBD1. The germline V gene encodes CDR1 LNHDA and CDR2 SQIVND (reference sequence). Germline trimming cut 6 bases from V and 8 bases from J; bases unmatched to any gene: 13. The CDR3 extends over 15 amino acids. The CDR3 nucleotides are TGTGCCAGTAGACCAACAGGGGGCGCGGTGTACGGCTACACCTTC. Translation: CASRPTGGAVYGYTF.

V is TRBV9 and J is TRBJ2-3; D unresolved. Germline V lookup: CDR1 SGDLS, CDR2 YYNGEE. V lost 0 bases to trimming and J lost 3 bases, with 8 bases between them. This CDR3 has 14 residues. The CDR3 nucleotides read TGTGCCAGCAGCGTAGTGGGCAAAACAGATACGCAGTATTTT. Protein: CASSVVGKTDTQYF.

CDR3 residues: CASSPTTGQNTEAFF. The CDR3 bases are TGTGCCAGCTCACCAACGACAGGACAGAACACTGAAGCTTTCTTT. The chain links TRBV18 to TRBJ1-1; possible D gene TRBD1, 6 bases. The germline CDR1 and CDR2 sequences are KGHSH and LQKENI. The germline V and J ends were trimmed by 2 bases and 1 base, with 11 bases remaining between them. The CDR3 is 15 amino acids.

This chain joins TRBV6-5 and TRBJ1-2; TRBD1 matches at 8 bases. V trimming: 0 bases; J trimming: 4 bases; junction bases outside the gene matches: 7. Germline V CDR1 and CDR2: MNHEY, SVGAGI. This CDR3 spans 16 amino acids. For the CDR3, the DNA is TGTGCCAGCAGTTACTCCGGACAGGGACCTTCCTATGGCTACACCTTC. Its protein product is CASSYSGQGPSYGYTF.

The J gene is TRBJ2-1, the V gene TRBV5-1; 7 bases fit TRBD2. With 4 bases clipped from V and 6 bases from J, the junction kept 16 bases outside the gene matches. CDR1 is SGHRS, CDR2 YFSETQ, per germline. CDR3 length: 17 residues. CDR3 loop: CASSPVWAGAGFNEQFF. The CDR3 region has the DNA TGCGCCAGCAGCCCGGTTTGGGCGGGAGCTGGCTTCAATGAGCAGTTCTTC.

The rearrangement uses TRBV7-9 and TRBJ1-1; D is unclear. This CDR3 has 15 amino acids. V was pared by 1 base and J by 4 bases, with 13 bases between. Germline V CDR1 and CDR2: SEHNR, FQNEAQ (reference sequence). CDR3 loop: CASSLGVGVTTEAFF. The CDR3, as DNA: TGTGCCAGCAGCTTAGGTGTCGGGGTAACCACTGAAGCTTTCTTT.

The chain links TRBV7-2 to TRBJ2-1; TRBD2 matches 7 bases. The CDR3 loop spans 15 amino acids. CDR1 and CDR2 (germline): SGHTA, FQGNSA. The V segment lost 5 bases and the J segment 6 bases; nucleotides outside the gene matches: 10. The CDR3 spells CASSRPGLRRNEQFF. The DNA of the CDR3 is TGTGCCAGCAGCCGGCCGGGACTAAGACGCAATGAGCAGTTCTTC. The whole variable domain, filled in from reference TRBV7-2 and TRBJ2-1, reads GAGVSQSPSNKVTEKGKDVELRCDPISGHTALYWYRQSLGQGLEFLIYFQGNSAPDKSGLPSDRFSAERTGGSVSTLTIQRTQQEDSAVYLCASSRPGLRRNEQFFGPGTRLTVL.

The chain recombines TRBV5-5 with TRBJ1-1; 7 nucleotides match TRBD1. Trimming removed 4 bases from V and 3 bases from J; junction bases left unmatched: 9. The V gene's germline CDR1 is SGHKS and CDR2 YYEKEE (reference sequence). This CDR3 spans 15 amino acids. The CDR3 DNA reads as TGTGCCAGCAGCATAAGGACAGGATGGGACACTGAAGCTTTCTTT. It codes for CASSIRTGWDTEAFF.

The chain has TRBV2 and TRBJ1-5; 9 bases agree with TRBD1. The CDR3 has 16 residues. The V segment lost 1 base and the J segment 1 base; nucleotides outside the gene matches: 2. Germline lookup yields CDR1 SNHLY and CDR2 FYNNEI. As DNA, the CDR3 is TGTGCCAGCAGTGAAGAAGGGACAGGGAGCAATCAGCCCCAGCATTTT. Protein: CASSEEGTGSNQPQHF.

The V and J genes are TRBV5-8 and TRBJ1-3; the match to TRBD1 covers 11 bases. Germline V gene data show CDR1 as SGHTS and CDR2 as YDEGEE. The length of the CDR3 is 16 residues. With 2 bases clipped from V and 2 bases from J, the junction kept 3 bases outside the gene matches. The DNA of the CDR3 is TGTGCCAGCAGCTTCCGGACAGGGGGCACTGGAAACACCATATATTTT. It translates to CASSFRTGGTGNTIYF.

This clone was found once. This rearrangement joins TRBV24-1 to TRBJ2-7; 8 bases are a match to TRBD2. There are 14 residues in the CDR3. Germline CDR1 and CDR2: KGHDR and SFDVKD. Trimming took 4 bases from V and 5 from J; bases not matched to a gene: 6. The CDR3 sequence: CATSEAGGGDEQYF. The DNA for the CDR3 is TGTGCCACCAGTGAGGCGGGAGGCGGGGACGAGCAGTACTTC.

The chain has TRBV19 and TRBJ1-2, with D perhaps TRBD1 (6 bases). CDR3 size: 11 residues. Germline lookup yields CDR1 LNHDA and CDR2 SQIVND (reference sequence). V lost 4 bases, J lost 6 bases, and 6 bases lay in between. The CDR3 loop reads CASSTGDGYTF. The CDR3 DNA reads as TGTGCCAGTAGTACAGGGGATGGCTACACCTTC.

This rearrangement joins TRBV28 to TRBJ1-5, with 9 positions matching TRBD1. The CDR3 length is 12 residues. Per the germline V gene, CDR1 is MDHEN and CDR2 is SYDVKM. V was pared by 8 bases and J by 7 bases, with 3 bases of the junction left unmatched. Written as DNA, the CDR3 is TGTGCCAGCTTGACAGGGGGACAGCCCCAGCATTTT. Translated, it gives CASLTGGQPQHF.

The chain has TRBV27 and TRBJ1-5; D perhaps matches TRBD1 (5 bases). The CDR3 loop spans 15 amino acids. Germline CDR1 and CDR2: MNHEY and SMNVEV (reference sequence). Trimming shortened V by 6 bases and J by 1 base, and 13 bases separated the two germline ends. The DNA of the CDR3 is TGTGCCAGCAGGTGGGCAGGGTCCAGCAATCAGCCCCAGCATTTT. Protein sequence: CASRWAGSSNQPQHF.

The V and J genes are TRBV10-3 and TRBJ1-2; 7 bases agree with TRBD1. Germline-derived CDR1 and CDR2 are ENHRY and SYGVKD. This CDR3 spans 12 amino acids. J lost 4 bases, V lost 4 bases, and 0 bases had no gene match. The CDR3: CAISGTGYGYTF. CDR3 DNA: TGTGCCATCAGTGGGACAGGCTATGGCTACACCTTC.

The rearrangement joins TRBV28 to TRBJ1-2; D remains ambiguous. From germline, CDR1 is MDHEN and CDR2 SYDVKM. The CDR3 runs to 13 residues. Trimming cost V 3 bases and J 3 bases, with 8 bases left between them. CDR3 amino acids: CASSFVADYGYTF. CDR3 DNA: TGTGCCAGCAGTTTCGTGGCAGACTATGGCTACACCTTC.

The DNA of the CDR3 is TGTGCCAGCAGCCACTTGGGGGCCAACGTCCTGACTTTC. Translated, it gives CASSHLGANVLTF. This chain uses TRBV3-1 (or the pseudogene TRBV3-2) with TRBJ2-6; D is unresolved. Trimming stripped 3 bases from V and 4 bases from J, with 4 bases between. The length of the CDR3 is 13 residues. Germline CDR1 and CDR2: LGHDT and YNNKEL (reference sequence).

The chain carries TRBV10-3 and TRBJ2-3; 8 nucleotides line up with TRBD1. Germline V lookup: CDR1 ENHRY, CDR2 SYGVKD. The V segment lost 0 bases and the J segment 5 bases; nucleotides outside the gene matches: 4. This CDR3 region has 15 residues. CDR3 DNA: TGTGCCATCAGTGAGTCGAGGACAGGGAGAGATACGCAGTATTTT. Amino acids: CAISESRTGRDTQYF.

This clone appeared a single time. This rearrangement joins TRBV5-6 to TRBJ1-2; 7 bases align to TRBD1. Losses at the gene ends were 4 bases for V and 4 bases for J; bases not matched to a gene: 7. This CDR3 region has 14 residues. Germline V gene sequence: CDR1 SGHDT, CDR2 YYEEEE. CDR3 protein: CASSGTESGYGYTF. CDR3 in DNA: TGTGCCAGCAGCGGGACAGAATCGGGCTATGGCTACACCTTC.

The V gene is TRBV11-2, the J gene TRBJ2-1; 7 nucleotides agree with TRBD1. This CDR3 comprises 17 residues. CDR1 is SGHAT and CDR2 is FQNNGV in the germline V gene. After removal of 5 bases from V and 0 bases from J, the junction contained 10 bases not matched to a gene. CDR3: CASSPPGGFVSYNEQFF. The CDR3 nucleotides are TGTGCCAGCAGCCCCCCAGGGGGATTCGTCTCCTACAATGAGCAGTTCTTC.